The present T cell receptor (beta chain) was sequenced within a study of Ad26.COV2.S vaccination and SARS-CoV-2 variants. Whole-study context: Intramuscular Ad26.COV2.S at 5x10^10 or 1x10^11 viral particles.

CDR1 is SNHLY, CDR2 FYNNEI, per germline. There are 14 residues in the CDR3. V dropped 3 bases and J dropped 3 bases, with 9 bases sitting between them. Generated by immunoSEQ multiplex PCR, the TCRdb table keeps only in-frame clones and is missing some. The sample consists of 250,000 to 300,000 clones, around 87% of them appearing once. Treatment here: around 19 received Ad26.COV2.S at low or high dose, single or two shots; roughly five received placebo; per-sample allocation not given. Vaccine and placebo recipients were sampled on day 63 after the first injection. Boston hosted the donor, who was an adult aged 18-55 years.

The clonotype comes from a person between 18 and 65 years old who received the Ad26.COV2.S COVID-19 vaccine or a placebo. The rearrangement links TRBV2 to TRBJ1-5; D gene ambiguous. Sequences were derived from peripheral blood, sampled in a trial of Ad26.COV2.S vaccine versus placebo. The chain's CDR3 is CASSESSPNQPQHF. In DNA, the CDR3 is TGTGCCAGCAGTGAGAGTAGCCCCAATCAGCCCCAGCATTTT.